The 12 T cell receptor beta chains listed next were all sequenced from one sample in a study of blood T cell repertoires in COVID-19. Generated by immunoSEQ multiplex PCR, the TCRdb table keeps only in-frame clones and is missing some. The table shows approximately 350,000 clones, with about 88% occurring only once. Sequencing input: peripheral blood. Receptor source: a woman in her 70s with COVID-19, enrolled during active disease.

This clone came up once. The CDR3 sequence is CASSLQGQLFF. The DNA of the CDR3 is TGTGCCAGCAGCCTACAGGGTCAACTGTTTTTT. The V and J genes are TRBV3-1 (or the pseudogene TRBV3-2) and TRBJ1-4; perhaps TRBD1 as D (6 bases). Germline V gene sequence: CDR1 LGHDT, CDR2 YNNKEL (reference sequence). The CDR3 contains 11 residues. V lost 4 bases to trimming and J lost 12 bases, with 9 bases between them.

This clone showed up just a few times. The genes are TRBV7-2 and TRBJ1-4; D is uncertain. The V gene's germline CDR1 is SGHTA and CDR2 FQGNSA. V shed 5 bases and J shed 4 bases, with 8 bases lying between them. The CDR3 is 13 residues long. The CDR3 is CASSVVHNEKLFF. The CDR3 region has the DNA TGTGCCAGCAGCGTGGTACATAATGAAAAACTGTTTTTT.

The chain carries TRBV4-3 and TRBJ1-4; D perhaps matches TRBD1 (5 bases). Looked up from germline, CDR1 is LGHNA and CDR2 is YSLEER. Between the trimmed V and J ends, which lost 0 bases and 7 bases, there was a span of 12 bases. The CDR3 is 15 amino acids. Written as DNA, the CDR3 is TGCGCCAGCAGCCAAGATCTAGGGGATGGTGAAAAACTGTTTTTT. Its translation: CASSQDLGDGEKLFF.

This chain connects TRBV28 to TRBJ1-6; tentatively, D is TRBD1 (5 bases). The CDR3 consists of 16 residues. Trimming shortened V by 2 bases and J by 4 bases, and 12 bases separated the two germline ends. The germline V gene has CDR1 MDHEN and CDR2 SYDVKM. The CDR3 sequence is CASSLAGSSYNSPLHF. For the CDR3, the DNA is TGTGCCAGCAGTTTAGCAGGGTCGTCTTATAATTCACCCCTCCACTTT.

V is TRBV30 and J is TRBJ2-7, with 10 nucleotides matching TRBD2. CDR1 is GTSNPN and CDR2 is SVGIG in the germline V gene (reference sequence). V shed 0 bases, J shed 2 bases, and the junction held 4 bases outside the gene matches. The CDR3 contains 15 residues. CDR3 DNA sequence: TGTGCCTGGAGTGTATTAGCGGGGGGTCCCTACGAGCAGTACTTC. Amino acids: CAWSVLAGGPYEQYF.

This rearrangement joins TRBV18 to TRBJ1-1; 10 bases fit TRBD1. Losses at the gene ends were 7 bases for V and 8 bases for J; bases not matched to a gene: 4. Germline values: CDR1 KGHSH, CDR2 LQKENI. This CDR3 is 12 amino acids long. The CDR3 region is CASWRQGAEAFF. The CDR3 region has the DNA TGTGCCAGCTGGAGACAGGGGGCAGAAGCTTTCTTT.

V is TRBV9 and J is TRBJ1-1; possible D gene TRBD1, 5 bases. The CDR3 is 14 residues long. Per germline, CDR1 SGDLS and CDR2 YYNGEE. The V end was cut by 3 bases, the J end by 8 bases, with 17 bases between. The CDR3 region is CASSGGGGDGEAFF. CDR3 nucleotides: TGTGCCAGCAGCGGCGGGGGAGGGGATGGAGAAGCTTTCTTT.

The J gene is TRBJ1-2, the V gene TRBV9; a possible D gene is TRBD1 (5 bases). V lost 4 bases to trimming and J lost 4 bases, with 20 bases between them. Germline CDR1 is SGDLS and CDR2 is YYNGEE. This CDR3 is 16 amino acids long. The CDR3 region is CASSTIGENSFYGYTF. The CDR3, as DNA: TGTGCCAGCAGCACCATAGGGGAAAATTCGTTCTATGGCTACACCTTC.

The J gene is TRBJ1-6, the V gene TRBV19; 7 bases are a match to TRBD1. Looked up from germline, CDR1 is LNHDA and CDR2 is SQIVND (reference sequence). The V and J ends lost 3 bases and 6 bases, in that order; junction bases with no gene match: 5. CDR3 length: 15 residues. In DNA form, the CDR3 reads TGTGCCAGTAGTATTGCAGGGGGTAGTAATTCACCCCTCCACTTT. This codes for CASSIAGGSNSPLHF.

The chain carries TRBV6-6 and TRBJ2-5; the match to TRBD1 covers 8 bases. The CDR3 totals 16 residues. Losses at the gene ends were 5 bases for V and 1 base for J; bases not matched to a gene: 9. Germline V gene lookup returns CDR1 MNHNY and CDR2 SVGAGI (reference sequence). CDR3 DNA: TGTGCCAGCAGTCCCACGGACAGGGCTATCCAAGAGACCCAGTACTTC. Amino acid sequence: CASSPTDRAIQETQYF.

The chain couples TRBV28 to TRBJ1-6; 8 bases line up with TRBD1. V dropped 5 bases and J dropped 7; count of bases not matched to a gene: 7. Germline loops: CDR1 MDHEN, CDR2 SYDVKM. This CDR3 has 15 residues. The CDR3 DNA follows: TGTGCCAGCAGTGCACGACAGGGGACGAATTCACCCCTCCACTTT. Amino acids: CASSARQGTNSPLHF.

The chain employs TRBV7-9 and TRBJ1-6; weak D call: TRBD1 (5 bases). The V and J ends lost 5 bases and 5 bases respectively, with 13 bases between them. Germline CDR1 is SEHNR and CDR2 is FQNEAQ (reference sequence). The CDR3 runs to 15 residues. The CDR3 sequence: CASSPEQADNSPLHF. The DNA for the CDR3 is TGTGCCAGCAGCCCCGAACAGGCTGATAATTCACCCCTCCACTTT.